These T cell receptor beta chains were read from a single sample in a study of control samples from healthy donors and cancer patients. Method: immunoSEQ multiplex PCR; TCRdb's copy keeps in-frame clones and lacks some. This table holds about 110,000 clones, about 83% found once. Sequenced sample: blood. Receptors originate from a woman in her forties or fifties in good health. Both conserved end residues are part of each CDR3. A D gene is named only where the DNA matches it firmly. The size entry is marked missing in some rows and otherwise reads once, few, many or a size class.

V gene,clone size,J gene,D gene,CDR3 DNA,CDR3 protein
TRBV7-6,.,TRBJ2-2,.,TGTGCCAGCAGGAAACAGGGTTCCAACACCGGGGAGCTGTTTTTT,CASRKQGSNTGELFF
TRBV10-1,.,TRBJ2-1,TRBD2,TGCGCCAGCAGTGAAAGGACTAGCGGGGGGCTATCCTCCTACAATGAGCAGTTCTTC,CASSERTSGGLSSYNEQFF
TRBV7-2,.,TRBJ2-5,.,TGTGCCAGCAGCTCCCGGGACATTGAGACCCAGTACTTC,CASSSRDIETQYF
TRBV2,.,TRBJ2-1,.,TGTGCCAGCGCGAAATTAGGGGATATCGATGAGCAGTTCTTC,CASAKLGDIDEQFF
TRBV6-5,few,TRBJ2-7,TRBD2,TGTGCCACCACTAGCGGCGTAGGCTACGAGCAGTACTTC,CATTSGVGYEQYF
TRBV18,.,TRBJ1-3,.,TGTGCCAGCTCACCACCGTCGGGAAGAGGAAACACCATATATTTT,CASSPPSGRGNTIYF
TRBV7-2,.,TRBJ1-1,.,TGTGCCAGCAGCTTAGAAATGGCTCCGGACACTGAAGCTTTCTTT,CASSLEMAPDTEAFF
TRBV19,.,TRBJ2-7,.,TGTGCCAGTAGTCTCCCAGGGGGGACGAGCTCCTACGAGCAGTACTTC,CASSLPGGTSSYEQYF
TRBV6-6,.,TRBJ2-1,.,TGTGCCAGCAGTTACTCAGGCCTTGGGAATGAGCAGTTCTTC,CASSYSGLGNEQFF
TRBV14,.,TRBJ1-1,.,TGTGCCAGCAGCCCGCGGGTACTGGTGAACACTGAAGCTTTCTTT,CASSPRVLVNTEAFF
TRBV14,many,TRBJ2-7,.,TGTGCCAGCAGCCGAACAGGACCCTACGAGCAGTACTTC,CASSRTGPYEQYF
TRBV19,.,TRBJ2-3,TRBD2,TGTGCCAGTAGTATCGCGGGGACTAGCGGGGTAGATACGCAGTATTTT,CASSIAGTSGVDTQYF
TRBV6-1,.,TRBJ1-2,TRBD1,TGTGCCAGCAGTGAAGCGCTAGGACAGGGTGGCTATGGCTACACCTTC,CASSEALGQGGYGYTF
TRBV5-4,.,TRBJ2-7,TRBD1,TGTGCCAGCAGCTTGGCCGGGGGACAGGGATCCTACGAGCAGTACTTC,CASSLAGGQGSYEQYF
TRBV18,.,TRBJ1-6,.,TGTGCCAGCTCACCTTCGGGACTCCCAGGAAATTCACCCCTCCACTTT,CASSPSGLPGNSPLHF
TRBV7-2,.,TRBJ1-1,.,TGTGCCAGCAGCGCTGACTGGAACACTGAAGCTTTCTTT,CASSADWNTEAFF
TRBV18,.,TRBJ2-5,.,TGTGCCAGCTCACCACTGCAGGGGGGGGAGACCCAGTACTTC,CASSPLQGGETQYF
TRBV28,.,TRBJ1-5,.,TGTGCCAGCAGGAGATATGGGGGTGGCAATCAGCCCCAGCATTTT,CASRRYGGGNQPQHF
TRBV6-5,once,TRBJ1-2,TRBD1,TGTGCCAGCAGAAGGACAGGGGAGGGCTACACCTTC,CASRRTGEGYTF
TRBV3-1/TRBV3-2,.,TRBJ2-1,.,TGTGCCAGCAGCCAAGAGCAGGGAACGCAGTTCTTC,CASSQEQGTQFF
TRBV4-2,.,TRBJ1-4,.,TGTGCCAGCAGCCAAGGGTCGGAGACTTTTGAAAAACTGTTTTTT,CASSQGSETFEKLFF
TRBV18,.,TRBJ1-2,.,TGTGCCAGCTCACCACCGAGGCAGATAAGAAACTATGGCTACACCTTC,CASSPPRQIRNYGYTF
TRBV18,.,TRBJ2-1,.,TGTGCCAGCTCACGATTAGCGGTCCCCTACAATGAGCAGTTCTTC,CASSRLAVPYNEQFF
TRBV15,.,TRBJ1-1,.,TGTGCCACCAGCAGAGATTACACGAACACTGAAGCTTTCTTT,CATSRDYTNTEAFF
TRBV27,.,TRBJ2-6,.,TGTGCCAGCAGCCAGACTTGGTCTGGGGCCAACGTCCTGACTTTC,CASSQTWSGANVLTF
TRBV19,.,TRBJ2-1,TRBD2,TGTGCCAGTAGTCCTAGCGGGGGGGGAGATGAGCAGTTCTTC,CASSPSGGGDEQFF
TRBV30,.,TRBJ1-2,.,TGTGCCTGGGTTGACGGAGCTAACTATGGCTACACCTTC,CAWVDGANYGYTF
TRBV5-1,.,TRBJ2-7,.,TGCGCCAGCAGCTTGGAATGGGGAGGTGGGTTCGAGCAGTACTTC,CASSLEWGGGFEQYF